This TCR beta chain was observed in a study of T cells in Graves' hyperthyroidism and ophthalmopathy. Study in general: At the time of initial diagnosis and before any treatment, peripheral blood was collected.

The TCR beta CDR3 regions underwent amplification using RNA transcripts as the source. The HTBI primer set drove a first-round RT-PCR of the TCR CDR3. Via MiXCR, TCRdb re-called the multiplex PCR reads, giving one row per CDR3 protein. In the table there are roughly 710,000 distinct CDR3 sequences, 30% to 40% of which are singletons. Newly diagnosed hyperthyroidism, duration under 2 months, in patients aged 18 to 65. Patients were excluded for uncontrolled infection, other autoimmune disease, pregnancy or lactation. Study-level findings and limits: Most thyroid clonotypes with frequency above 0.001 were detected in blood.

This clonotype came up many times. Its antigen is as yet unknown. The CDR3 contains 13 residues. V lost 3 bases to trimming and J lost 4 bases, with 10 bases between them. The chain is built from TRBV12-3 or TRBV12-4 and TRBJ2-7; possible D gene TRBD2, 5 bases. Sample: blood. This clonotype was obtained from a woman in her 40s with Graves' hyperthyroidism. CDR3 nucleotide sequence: TGTGCCAGCAGTTTGTGGACTGCGTACGAGCAGTACTTC. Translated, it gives CASSLWTAYEQYF.